A selection of T cell receptor beta chains follows, all from one sample in a study of CD8+ T cells in alopecia areata. Only in-frame clones appear in the TCRdb table, and some are missing; sequencing was by immunoSEQ multiplex PCR. The sample has about 150,000 clones, under 60% seen once. The source material was CD8+ T cells sorted from blood, sampled at week 0. The receptors shown here come from a human donor with alopecia areata. Both conserved end residues are part of each CDR3. A D gene is named only where the DNA matches it firmly. Clone size is stated in some rows and not others, as once, few, many or a class when expanded.

j_call clone_size v_call d_call cdr3_nt cdr3_aa
TRBJ2-3 . TRBV27 . TGTGCCAGCAGTATACAACAGGGTAGCACAGATACGCAGTATTTT CASSIQQGSTDTQYF
TRBJ2-5 . TRBV15 . TGTGCCACCAGCAGAGCTGACTTC CATSRADF
TRBJ1-5 . TRBV7-2 TRBD1 TGTGCCAGCAGCTTAACGGACAGGGGCAATCAGCCCCAGCATTTT CASSLTDRGNQPQHF
TRBJ1-1 many TRBV29-1 . TGCAGCGTTACCTTGGGGGAAGCTTTCTTT CSVTLGEAFF
TRBJ2-3 few TRBV9 . TGTGCCAGCAGCGACGAAGCAGATACGCAGTATTTT CASSDEADTQYF
TRBJ1-2 once TRBV19 . TGTGCCAGTAGTATGACTGCGCCCTATGGCTACACCTTC CASSMTAPYGYTF
TRBJ1-1 few TRBV5-6 . TGTGCCAGCACCTCGGGGGGTAACACTGAAGCTTTCTTT CASTSGGNTEAFF
TRBJ1-6 once TRBV6-6 . TGTGCCAGCAGTACCAAACAGGGTGCCTCACCCCTCCACTTT CASSTKQGASPLHF
TRBJ1-4 . TRBV30 TRBD1 TGTGCCTGGAAGGACAGGGCGGTTGAAAAACTGTTTTTT CAWKDRAVEKLFF
TRBJ2-7 once TRBV30 . TGTGCCTGGACCCACAGGGTAGGCGAGCAGTACTTC CAWTHRVGEQYF
TRBJ2-1 few TRBV19 . TGTGCCAGTAGTATTTCTGCTAACTCCTACAATGAGCAGTTCTTC CASSISANSYNEQFF
TRBJ2-1 . TRBV29-1 TRBD2 TGCAGCGTTGAAGCGCCGGCGGGGGGCGACGACAATGAGCAGTTCTTC CSVEAPAGGDDNEQFF
TRBJ1-1 . TRBV30 . TGTGCCTGGAGTTTAACAGGGAACACTGAAGCTTTCTTT CAWSLTGNTEAFF
TRBJ2-6 . TRBV27 . TGTGCCAGCAGTACGACCTCTGGGGCCAACGTCCTGACTTTC CASSTTSGANVLTF
TRBJ2-3 . TRBV29-1 . TGCAGCGTCTTACACAGGGCCGGGGATACGCAGTATTTT CSVLHRAGDTQYF
TRBJ2-5 few TRBV2 . TGTGCCAGCAGTGAATTGGGGCAAGAGACCCAGTACTTC CASSELGQETQYF
TRBJ2-7 . TRBV11-2 TRBD1 TGTGCCAGCTCCATGGGACAGGGGGACGAGCAGTACTTC CASSMGQGDEQYF
TRBJ2-1 . TRBV27 . TGTGCCAGCAGTTTACGGGCGGAGAGCTCCTACAATGAGCAGTTCTTC CASSLRAESSYNEQFF
TRBJ1-2 . TRBV9 . TGTGCCAGCTCGGGCTTCTATGGCTACACCTTC CASSGFYGYTF
TRBJ2-7 . TRBV29-1 TRBD1 TGCAGCGTTGAGGAGGGGACAGGGACCTACGAGCAGTACTTC CSVEEGTGTYEQYF
TRBJ2-7 few TRBV29-1 . TGCAGCGTTATACCGCCACAGGGCTACGAGCAGTACTTC CSVIPPQGYEQYF
TRBJ1-1 . TRBV9 . TGTGCCAGCAGCGTAGGAGACACTGAAGCTTTCTTT CASSVGDTEAFF
TRBJ1-4 . TRBV5-6 . TGTGCCAGCTATCAGACGGGTTCATCTAATGAAAAACTGTTTTTT CASYQTGSSNEKLFF
TRBJ1-2 . TRBV7-9 . TGTGCCAGCAGCTTAGGGGGGCGCGGCTACACCTTC CASSLGGRGYTF
TRBJ2-3 . TRBV7-9 TRBD1 TGTGCCAGCAGGGGACAGGGGGTAGATACGCAGTATTTT CASRGQGVDTQYF
TRBJ2-7 . TRBV5-1 . TGCGCCAGCAGCCCCGACAGATCCTACGAGCAGTACTTC CASSPDRSYEQYF
TRBJ1-1 . TRBV4-1 . TGCGCCAGCGGAGGGACGGGGAACACTGAAGCTTTCTTT CASGGTGNTEAFF
TRBJ2-5 . TRBV27 TRBD2 TGTGCCAGCAGTCCCCGGACTAGCGGGGGGCTAAATGCCGACAAGAGACCTGCCCAGTACTTC CASSPRTSGGLNADKRPAQYF
TRBJ1-1 . TRBV29-1 TRBD1 TGCAGCGTTGAAGATAAGGGACAGGCATACACTGAAGCTTTCTTT CSVEDKGQAYTEAFF
TRBJ2-1 . TRBV14 . TGTGCCAGCAGCCAAGATCGACGGAATGAGCAGTTCTTC CASSQDRRNEQFF
TRBJ2-1 . TRBV5-1 . TGCGCCAGCAGCTTGGCCGAAGGTGGAGCAAAGAATGAGCAGTTCTTC CASSLAEGGAKNEQFF
TRBJ2-4 . TRBV12-5 . TGTGCTAGTGGTCCCGGGAGTCGTGGAAACATTCAGTACTTC CASGPGSRGNIQYF
TRBJ1-6 few TRBV7-9 . TGTGCCAGCAGCTTAGGGGGGGTTTCACCCCTCCACTTT CASSLGGVSPLHF
TRBJ2-7 . TRBV27 . TGTGCCAGCAGTAACTTTATTGCAGGCGAGCAGTACTTC CASSNFIAGEQYF
TRBJ1-2 . TRBV23-1 . TGCGCCATCGCGCAGCCGGGACACTTCGTCACCTTC CAIAQPGHFVTF
TRBJ1-2 few TRBV25-1 TRBD1 TGTGCCAGCAGTGCTGGGACAGCTGGCTACACCTTC CASSAGTAGYTF
TRBJ2-1 . TRBV14 TRBD2 TGTGCCAGCAGCCAAGAGGAAGCGGGGACTGAGCAGTTCTTC CASSQEEAGTEQFF